This T cell receptor beta chain was captured in a study of cytomegalovirus exposure and HLA in healthy donors. As for the study in general: Tens of millions of unique TCRs from HLA-typed donors were held in an early data release. Clustering assigned approximately 79% of the approximately 400 genotyped donors to the Caucasian-associated ancestry cluster. Whole-study findings and limits: The study put 150 or so TCR beta chains on its list as cytomegalovirus-associated. The study assumed roughly uniform donor sequencing depth for presence/absence analyses.

In regard to this clone: Its antigen remains unknown.

Primers included in the PCR were 60 Vbeta and 13 Jbeta primers. Only in-frame clones appear in the TCRdb table, and some are missing; sequencing was by immunoSEQ multiplex PCR. The sample contains 95,000 to 150,000 clones, 80% of which appear only once. The CDR3 spans 12 residues. Trimming took off 4 bases at V and 3 bases at J, with 7 bases between the two ends. From germline, CDR1 is SEHNR and CDR2 FQNEAQ (reference sequence). The chain is built from TRBV7-9 and TRBJ2-7, with D unclear. Sequenced material: PBMCs. The clonotype comes from a female donor in good health and CMV-seropositive. This chain's CDR3 is CASSWANYEQYF. Here the CDR3 DNA reads TGTGCCAGCAGCTGGGCTAACTACGAGCAGTACTTC.